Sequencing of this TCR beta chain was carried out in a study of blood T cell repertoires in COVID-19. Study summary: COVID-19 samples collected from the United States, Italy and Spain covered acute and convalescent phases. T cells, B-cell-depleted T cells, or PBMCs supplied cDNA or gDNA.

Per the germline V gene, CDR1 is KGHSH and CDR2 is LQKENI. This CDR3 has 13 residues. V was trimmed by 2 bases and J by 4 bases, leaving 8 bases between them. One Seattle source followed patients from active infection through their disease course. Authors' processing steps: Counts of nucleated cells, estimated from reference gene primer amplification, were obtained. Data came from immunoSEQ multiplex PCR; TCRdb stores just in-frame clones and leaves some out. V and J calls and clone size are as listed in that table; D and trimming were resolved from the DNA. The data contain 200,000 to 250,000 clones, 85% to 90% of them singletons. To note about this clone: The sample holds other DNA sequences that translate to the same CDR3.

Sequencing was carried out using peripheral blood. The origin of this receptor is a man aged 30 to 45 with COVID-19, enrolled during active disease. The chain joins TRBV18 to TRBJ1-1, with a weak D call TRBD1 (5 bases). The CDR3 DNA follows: TGTGCCAGCTCACCAGGACAAGCCACTGAAGCTTTCTTT. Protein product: CASSPGQATEAFF.